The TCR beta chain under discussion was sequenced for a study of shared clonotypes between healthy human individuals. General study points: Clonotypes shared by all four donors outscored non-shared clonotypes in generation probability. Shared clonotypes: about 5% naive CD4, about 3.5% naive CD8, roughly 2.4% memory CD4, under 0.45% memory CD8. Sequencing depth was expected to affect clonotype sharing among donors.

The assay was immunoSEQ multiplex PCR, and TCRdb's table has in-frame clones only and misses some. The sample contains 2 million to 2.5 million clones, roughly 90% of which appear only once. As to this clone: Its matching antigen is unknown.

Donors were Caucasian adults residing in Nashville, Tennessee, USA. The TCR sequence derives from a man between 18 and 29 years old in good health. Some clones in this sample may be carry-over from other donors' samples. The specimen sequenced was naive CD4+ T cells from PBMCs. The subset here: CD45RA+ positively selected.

The CDR3 DNA reads TGTGCCAGCAGCACGCGATTCAATGAGCAGTTCTTC. This encodes CASSTRFNEQFF. This chain connects TRBV5-6 to TRBJ2-1; D ambiguous. CDR1 and CDR2 from the germline V gene are SGHDT and YYEEEE. The length of the CDR3 is 12 residues. The V end was cut by 4 bases, the J end by 6 bases, with 8 bases between.